One T cell receptor beta chain is described in this entry. Its antigen is unidentified. The sample comes from a study of T cell responses to AZD1222 COVID-19 vaccine. Study conclusions and caveats: Spike was spanned by vaccine-associated CD4 TCRs, which were dominant at 160-218 and 743-854. Repertoire sampling happened only post peak T cell response. Within unmutated variant regions lay the reported targets of nearly half of spike-specific TCRs. Only six or seven AZD1222 recipients were seropositive at baseline.

The method was immunoSEQ multiplex PCR; TCRdb's version includes in-frame clones alone and lacks a portion of them. The sample consists of fewer than 150,000 clones, 90% of them appearing once. In germline, CDR1 is KGHSH, CDR2 LQKENI. Trimming stripped 2 bases from V and 2 bases from J, with 13 bases between. CDR3 size: 16 residues. This chain uses TRBV18 with TRBJ1-5; D is unclear. Sequencing was performed on peripheral blood, taken on day 0 of AZD1222 vaccination. The TCR sequence derives from an adult in good health. CDR3 loop: CASSPVRIQGNQPQHF. Here the CDR3 DNA reads TGTGCCAGCTCACCAGTAAGGATCCAGGGCAATCAGCCCCAGCATTTT.